Listed here are 5 T cell receptor beta chains from one sample, sequenced in a study of T cell responses to AZD1222 COVID-19 vaccine listed by TCRdb under 2021. Libraries came from the immunoSEQ multiplex PCR assay. The source is immuneACCESS, and TCRdb retained only in-frame sequences with V and J called. Part of the clones is not carried over; for the studies checked, unresolved V genes explain less than half of this, and the remainder is unexplained. The sample table contains approximately 150,000 clones; only one count was recorded for approximately 90% of them. The ten largest clones capture 4.4% of the sample. According to the study, the label for this sample's time point signals: baseline before first vaccination. Specimen: peripheral blood, collected on day 0 of AZD1222 vaccination. The origin of the receptors is an adult in good health.

The rearrangement joins TRBV9 to TRBJ1-2; D may be TRBD1 (5 bases). CDR1 and CDR2 (germline): SGDLS, YYNGEE. V dropped 3 bases and J dropped 8 bases, with 20 bases sitting between them. This CDR3 is 15 amino acids long. Written as DNA, the CDR3 is TGTGCCAGCAGCGCCCTGGGGGGAGTACTCAGCGGCTACACCTTC. Its translation is CASSALGGVLSGYTF.

The chain combines TRBV2 with TRBJ2-7; D possibly matches TRBD1 or TRBD2 (6 bases each). The germline V gene encodes CDR1 SNHLY and CDR2 FYNNEI. With 6 bases removed from V and 4 bases from J, the gap between germline ends came to 19 bases. This CDR3 region has 15 residues. The CDR3 DNA reads as TGTGCCAGCAGGGAACAGGGAAGGGACTCTTACGAGCAGTACTTC. As protein: CASREQGRDSYEQYF.

The chain combines TRBV2 with TRBJ2-7; TRBD2 aligns across 8 bases. CDR3 length equals 13 residues. The V gene's germline CDR1 is SNHLY and CDR2 FYNNEI. The trim removed 0 bases at V and 6 bases at J, leaving 1 base unmatched. The CDR3 reads CASSEAGLGEQYF. In DNA form, the CDR3 reads TGTGCCAGCAGTGAAGCGGGACTAGGCGAGCAGTACTTC.

V and J are TRBV19 and TRBJ1-2; D ambiguous. Trimming removed 5 bases at V and 8 bases at J, with 15 bases between. The CDR3 loop spans 13 amino acids. The germline V gene has CDR1 LNHDA and CDR2 SQIVND (reference sequence). CDR3 amino acids: CASSVTPGGGYTF. The CDR3 DNA reads as TGTGCCAGTAGTGTGACCCCAGGAGGCGGCTACACCTTC.

The chain couples TRBV6-5 to TRBJ1-4; the match to TRBD1 covers 7 bases. This CDR3 has 13 amino acids. The V segment lost 5 bases and the J segment 10 bases; nucleotides outside the gene matches: 7. The V gene's germline CDR1 is MNHEY and CDR2 SVGAGI. This chain's CDR3 is CASSRGQVRKLFF. The CDR3 nucleotides are TGTGCCAGCAGTAGAGGACAGGTCCGAAAACTGTTTTTT.